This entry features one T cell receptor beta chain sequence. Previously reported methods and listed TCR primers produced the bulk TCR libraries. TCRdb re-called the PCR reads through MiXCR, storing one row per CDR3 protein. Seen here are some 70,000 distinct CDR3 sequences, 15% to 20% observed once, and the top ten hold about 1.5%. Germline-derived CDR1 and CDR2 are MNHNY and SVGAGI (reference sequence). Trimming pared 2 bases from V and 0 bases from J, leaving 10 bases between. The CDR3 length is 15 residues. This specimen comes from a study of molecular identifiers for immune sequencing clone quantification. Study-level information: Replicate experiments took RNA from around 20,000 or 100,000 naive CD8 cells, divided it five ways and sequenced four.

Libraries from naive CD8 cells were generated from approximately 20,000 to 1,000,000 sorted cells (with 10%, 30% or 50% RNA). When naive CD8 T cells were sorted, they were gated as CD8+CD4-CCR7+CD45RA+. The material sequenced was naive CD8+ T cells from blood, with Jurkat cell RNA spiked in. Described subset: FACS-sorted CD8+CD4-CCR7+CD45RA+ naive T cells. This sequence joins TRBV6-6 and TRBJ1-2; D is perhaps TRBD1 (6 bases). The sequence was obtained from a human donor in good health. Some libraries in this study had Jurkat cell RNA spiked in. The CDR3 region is CASSYGGLTNYGYTF. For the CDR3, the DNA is TGTGCCAGCAGTTACGGGGGGCTGACTAACTATGGCTACACCTTC.